The 16 T cell receptor beta chains below were found in one sample sequenced in a study of yellow fever vaccine responses in identical twins. TCRdb re-derived calls from the RT-PCR reads in MiXCR, one entry per CDR3 protein. The table has about 720 distinct CDR3 sequences, 93% seen once. Material: T cells from blood (PBMCs), unsorted or a sorted subset (not recorded which), obtained before or after yellow fever vaccination (not recorded which). Receptor source: a woman aged 18-29 years who received the yellow fever vaccine.

The chain employs TRBV29-1 and TRBJ2-7; 8 bases map to TRBD1. Trimming took 6 bases from V and 3 from J; bases not matched to a gene: 7. The CDR3 has 13 amino acids. CDR1 and CDR2 from the germline V gene are SQVTM and ANQGSEA. CDR3 sequence reads: CSVRRDRSYEQYF. The CDR3 region has the DNA TGCAGCGTCCGGCGGGACAGGAGCTACGAGCAGTACTTC.

The J gene is TRBJ1-4, the V gene TRBV7-9; D is unclear. Trimming removed 1 base at V and 7 bases at J, with 7 bases between. There are 13 residues in the CDR3. The germline V gene has CDR1 SEHNR and CDR2 FQNEAQ (reference sequence). Written as DNA, the CDR3 is TGTGCCAGCAGCTTAGATATTTTTGAAAAACTGTTTTTT. It encodes CASSLDIFEKLFF.

The rearrangement uses TRBV12-5 and TRBJ2-2; D possibly matches TRBD1 or TRBD2 (5 bases each). CDR3 size: 16 residues. The V gene lost 1 base and the J gene lost 5 bases, with 14 bases spanning the gap. Per the germline V gene, CDR1 is LGHNT and CDR2 is FRNRAP. CDR3 coding DNA: TGTGCTAGTGGTTTGGGGGGGACGGCGAGTACCGGGGAGCTGTTTTTT. Translation gives CASGLGGTASTGELFF. Using reference TRBV12-5 and TRBJ2-2 for the parts outside the CDR3, the full variable domain is DARVTQTPRHKVTEMGQEVTMRCQPILGHNTVFWYRQTMMQGLELLAYFRNRAPLDDSGMPKDRFSAEMPDATLATLKIQPSEPRDSAVYFCASGLGGTASTGELFFGEGSRLTVL.

The chain recombines TRBV11-1 with TRBJ2-7; 7 positions match TRBD1. J was trimmed by 4 bases and V by 4 bases; bases with no gene match: 10. Germline V gene sequence: CDR1 SGHAT, CDR2 FQDESV (reference sequence). The CDR3 length is 15 residues. CDR3 sequence: CASSWDRIGVYEQYF. The CDR3 DNA sequence: TGTGCCAGCAGCTGGGACAGAATCGGGGTTTACGAGCAGTACTTC.

The chain employs TRBV6-1 and TRBJ2-1; TRBD1 matches at 11 bases. The CDR3 loop spans 15 amino acids. Germline values: CDR1 MNHNS, CDR2 SASEGT. V lost 6 bases to trimming and J lost 7 bases; unmatched junction nucleotides: 8. CDR3 nucleotide sequence: TGTGCCAGCAGGGCGGGACAGGGGGGGCCGAATGAGCAGTTCTTC. It is translated as CASRAGQGGPNEQFF.

The chain links TRBV10-3 to TRBJ2-7; D gene ambiguous. The CDR3 totals 13 residues. Germline V lookup: CDR1 ENHRY, CDR2 SYGVKD. Trimming took off 0 bases at V and 5 bases at J, with 8 bases between the two ends. The CDR3 DNA reads as TGTGCCATCAGTGAGTCGGTTGCGGACGAGCAGTACTTC. Translation gives CAISESVADEQYF.

The chain recombines TRBV10-3 with TRBJ2-2, with no clear D. Germline CDR1 ENHRY, CDR2 SYGVKD. Trimming left V 2 bases short and J 1 base short, with 5 bases between. CDR3 length equals 14 residues. CDR3 DNA: TGTGCCATCAGTGAGAGGCAGAACACCGGGGAGCTGTTTTTT. This gives the protein CAISERQNTGELFF.

The J gene is TRBJ1-1, the V gene TRBV12-3 or TRBV12-4; D gene ambiguous. V was pared by 1 base and J by 0 bases, with 9 bases between. CDR3 length: 15 amino acids. CDR3 DNA: TGTGCCAGCAGTTTAGGTCCCCAGATGAACACTGAAGCTTTCTTT. Its translation is CASSLGPQMNTEAFF.

The chain recombines TRBV4-2 with TRBJ1-3; D unresolved. This CDR3 has 16 residues. The V gene's germline CDR1 is LGHNA and CDR2 YNFKEQ. V gave up 4 bases and J gave up 0 bases, with 13 bases separating them. In DNA, the CDR3 is TGTGCCAGCAGCCGTGGCCTGCTGAGCTCTGGAAACACCATATATTTT. It translates to CASSRGLLSSGNTIYF.

V is TRBV11-1 and J is TRBJ2-7; D gene ambiguous. V lost 1 base to trimming and J lost 2 bases, with 9 bases between them. Germline V gene sequence: CDR1 SGHAT, CDR2 FQDESV (reference sequence). The CDR3 contains 14 residues. CDR3 residues: CASSLVAAPYEQYF. The CDR3 DNA follows: TGTGCCAGCAGCTTAGTTGCGGCACCCTACGAGCAGTACTTC.

The chain uses TRBV4-3 and TRBJ2-5; 8 nucleotides line up with TRBD2. The CDR3 is made up of 17 amino acids. After removal of 3 bases from V and 4 bases from J, the junction contained 13 bases not matched to a gene. Germline V CDR1 and CDR2: LGHNA, YSLEER. Here the CDR3 DNA reads TGCGCCAGCAGCCATCCGTCTGGCGGGAGGATGGGAGAGACCCAGTACTTC. Amino acids: CASSHPSGGRMGETQYF.

The chain links TRBV13 to TRBJ2-7, with 8 nucleotides matching TRBD1. Germline V gene sequence: CDR1 PRHDT, CDR2 FYEKMQ (reference sequence). This CDR3 comprises 15 residues. V was clipped by 6 bases and J by 3 bases; unmatched bases: 10. Here the CDR3 reads CASRVPGQVLYEQYF. CDR3 DNA sequence: TGTGCCAGCAGAGTTCCGGGACAGGTACTCTACGAGCAGTACTTC. The variable domain in full, with the rest retrieved from reference TRBV13 and TRBJ2-7, is AAGVIQSPRHLIKEKRETATLKCYPIPRHDTVYWYQQGPGQDPQFLISFYEKMQSDKGSIPDRFSAQQFSDYHSELNMSSLELGDSALYFCASRVPGQVLYEQYFGPGTRLTVT.

CDR3 amino acids: CASSNGLPTDTQYF. CDR3 DNA sequence: TGTGCCAGCAGCAACGGACTACCCACAGATACGCAGTATTTT. The V and J genes are TRBV11-3 and TRBJ2-3, with D tentatively TRBD2 (6 bases). Germline loops: CDR1 SGHNT, CDR2 YENEEA. V was shortened by 5 bases and J by 2 bases, with 11 bases between the two germline ends. The CDR3 is made up of 14 amino acids.

The V gene is TRBV15, the J gene TRBJ2-7; 7 positions agree with TRBD1. CDR3 length: 17 residues. Germline V gene data show CDR1 as LNHNV and CDR2 as YYDKDF (reference sequence). With V trimmed by 0 bases and J by 5 bases, 13 bases remained unmatched. In nucleotides, the CDR3 is TGTGCCACCAGCAGAGACTATGGGACAGAATTAATCCACGAGCAGTACTTC. Its protein is CATSRDYGTELIHEQYF.

The rearrangement links TRBV6-2 or TRBV6-3 to TRBJ1-1, with TRBD1 matching 8 bases. V was pared by 2 bases and J by 2 bases, with 4 bases of the junction left unmatched. CDR1 is MNHEY, CDR2 SVGEGT, per germline. This CDR3 has 15 amino acids. CDR3: CASSYGDRSNTEAFF. The CDR3 coding sequence is TGTGCCAGCAGTTACGGGGACAGGAGTAACACTGAAGCTTTCTTT.

The chain is built from TRBV6-1 and TRBJ2-1; D tentatively fits TRBD1 or TRBD2 (6 bases each). The CDR3 loop spans 14 amino acids. V gave up 6 bases and J gave up 10 bases, with 19 bases separating them. The V gene's germline CDR1 is MNHNS and CDR2 SASEGT. CDR3 region: CASRRDPGAGEQFF. In DNA, the CDR3 is TGTGCCAGCAGGCGGGACCCGGGGGCTGGGGAGCAGTTCTTC.